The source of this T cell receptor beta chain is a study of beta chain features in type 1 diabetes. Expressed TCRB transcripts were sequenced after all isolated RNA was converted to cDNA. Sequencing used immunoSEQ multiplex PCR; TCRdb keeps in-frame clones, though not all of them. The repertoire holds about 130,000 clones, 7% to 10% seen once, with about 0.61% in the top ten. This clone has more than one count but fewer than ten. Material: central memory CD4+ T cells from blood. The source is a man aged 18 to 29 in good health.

In DNA form, the CDR3 reads TGCGCCAGCAGCCCAGACAGCTCCTATGGCTACACCTTC. Translation: CASSPDSSYGYTF. V usage is TRBV5-1 and J usage is TRBJ1-2, with TRBD1 as a possible D gene (5 bases). The V end lost 4 bases, the J end lost 4 bases, and 11 bases lay between the germline ends. The V gene's germline CDR1 is SGHRS and CDR2 YFSETQ. The CDR3 runs to 13 residues.